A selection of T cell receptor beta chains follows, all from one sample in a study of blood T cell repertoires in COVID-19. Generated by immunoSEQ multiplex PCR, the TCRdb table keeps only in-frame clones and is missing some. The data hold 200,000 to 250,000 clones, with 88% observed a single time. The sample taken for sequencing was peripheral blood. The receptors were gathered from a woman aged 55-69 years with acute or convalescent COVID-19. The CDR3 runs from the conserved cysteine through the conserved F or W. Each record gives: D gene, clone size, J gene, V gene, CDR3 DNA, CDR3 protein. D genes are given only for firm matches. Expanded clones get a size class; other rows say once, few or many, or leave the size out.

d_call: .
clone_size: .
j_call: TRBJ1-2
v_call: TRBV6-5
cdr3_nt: TGTGCCAGCAGTTCTCTCGAGGGCTACACCTTC
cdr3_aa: CASSSLEGYTF

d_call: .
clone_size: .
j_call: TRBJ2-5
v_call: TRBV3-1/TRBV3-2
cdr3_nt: TGTGCCAGCAGCCAAGATTGGGGCGCCGGGTCGGAGACCCAGTACTTC
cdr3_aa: CASSQDWGAGSETQYF

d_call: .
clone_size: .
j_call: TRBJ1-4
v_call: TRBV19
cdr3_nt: TGTGCCAGTAGTAAGCAGGGGAATAATGAAAAACTGTTTTTT
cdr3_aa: CASSKQGNNEKLFF

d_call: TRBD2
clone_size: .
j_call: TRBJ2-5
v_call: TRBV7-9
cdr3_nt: TGTGCCAGCAGCCGATGGACTAGCAGGATGGAGACCCAGTACTTC
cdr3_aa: CASSRWTSRMETQYF

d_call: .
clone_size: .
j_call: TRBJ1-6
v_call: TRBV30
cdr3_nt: TGTGCCTGGAGTGTACTCCCCAAAGGAGCTTCACCCCTCCACTTT
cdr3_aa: CAWSVLPKGASPLHF

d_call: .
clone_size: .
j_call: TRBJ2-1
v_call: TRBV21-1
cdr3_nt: TGTGCCAGCAGCAAAGAGAAGGAACTAGCCTCCTACAATGAGCAGTTCTTC
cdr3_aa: CASSKEKELASYNEQFF

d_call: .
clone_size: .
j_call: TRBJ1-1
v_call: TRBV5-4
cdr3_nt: TGTGCCAGCAGCTTCAGGGGCAGGGGCACTGAAGCTTTCTTT
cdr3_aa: CASSFRGRGTEAFF

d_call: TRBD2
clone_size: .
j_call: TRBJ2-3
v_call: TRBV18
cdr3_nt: TGTGCCAGCTCACTCAGCGGGAGTACAGATACGCAGTATTTT
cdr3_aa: CASSLSGSTDTQYF

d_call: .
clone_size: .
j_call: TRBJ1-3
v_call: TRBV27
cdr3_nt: TGTGCCAGCAGTCCCGAAGCGGGGCTTGGGTCTGGAAACACCATATATTTT
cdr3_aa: CASSPEAGLGSGNTIYF

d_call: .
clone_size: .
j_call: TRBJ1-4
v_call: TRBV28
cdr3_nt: TGTGCCAGCAGTTTAGGAGGGATGGAGTTTGTTGAAAAACTGTTTTTT
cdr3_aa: CASSLGGMEFVEKLFF

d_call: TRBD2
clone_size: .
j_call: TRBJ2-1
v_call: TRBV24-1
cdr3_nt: TGTGCCACCAGTGCCCCGGGACTAGTAGGCTACAATGAGCAGTTCTTC
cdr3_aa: CATSAPGLVGYNEQFF

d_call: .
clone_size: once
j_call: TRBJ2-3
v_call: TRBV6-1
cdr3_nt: TGTGCCAGCAGTGAACGGAGTACCCGACTCACAGATACGCAGTATTTT
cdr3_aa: CASSERSTRLTDTQYF

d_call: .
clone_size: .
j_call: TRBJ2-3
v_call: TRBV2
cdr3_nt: TGTGCCAGCAGTGAAGCTTCAGGGTGGAGCACAGATACGCAGTATTTT
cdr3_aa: CASSEASGWSTDTQYF

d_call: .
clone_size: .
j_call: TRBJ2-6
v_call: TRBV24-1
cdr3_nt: TGTGCCGCCTCCAGGGGAGTCCCCTCTGGGGCCAACGTCCTGACTTTC
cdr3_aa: CAASRGVPSGANVLTF

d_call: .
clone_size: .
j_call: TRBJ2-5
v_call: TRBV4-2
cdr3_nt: TGTGCCAGCAGCCAAGGGTTCGGGATTGGGCAAGAGACCCAGTACTTC
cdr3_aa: CASSQGFGIGQETQYF

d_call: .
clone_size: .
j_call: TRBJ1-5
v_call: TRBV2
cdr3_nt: TGTGCCAGCAGGGCTGACAGGTACAATCAGCCCCAGCATTTT
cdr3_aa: CASRADRYNQPQHF

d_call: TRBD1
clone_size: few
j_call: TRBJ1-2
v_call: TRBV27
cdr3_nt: TGTGCCAGCAGTTTGGTCGGGACAGCTCCTAACTATGGCTACACCTTC
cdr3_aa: CASSLVGTAPNYGYTF

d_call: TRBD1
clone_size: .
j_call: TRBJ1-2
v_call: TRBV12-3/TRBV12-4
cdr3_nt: TGTGCCAGCAGTCTGACAGGGTTAATAGGCTACACCTTC
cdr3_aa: CASSLTGLIGYTF

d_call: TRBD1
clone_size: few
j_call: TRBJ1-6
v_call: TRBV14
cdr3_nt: TGTGCCAGCAGCCAAGGACAGGGGTATAATTCACCCCTCCACTTT
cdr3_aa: CASSQGQGYNSPLHF

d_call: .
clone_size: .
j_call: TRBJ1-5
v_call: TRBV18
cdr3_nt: TGTGCCAGCTCACCAGCGGGAAGCGGACAGCCCCAGCATTTT
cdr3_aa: CASSPAGSGQPQHF

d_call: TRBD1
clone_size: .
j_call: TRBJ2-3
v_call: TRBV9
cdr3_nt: TGTGCCAGCAGCGTAGTGACAGGGCAAGGTACGCAGTATTTT
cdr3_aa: CASSVVTGQGTQYF

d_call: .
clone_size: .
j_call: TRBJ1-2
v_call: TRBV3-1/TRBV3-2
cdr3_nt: TGTGCCAGCAGCCAAGAGAGCGTCTATGGCTACACCTTC
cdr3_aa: CASSQESVYGYTF

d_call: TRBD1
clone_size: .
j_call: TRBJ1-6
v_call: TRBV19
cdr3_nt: TGTGCCAGTAGTATATTGGCGGCCGGGACAGTTAATTCACCCCTCCACTTT
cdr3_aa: CASSILAAGTVNSPLHF

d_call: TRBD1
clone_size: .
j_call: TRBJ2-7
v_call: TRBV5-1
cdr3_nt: TGCGCCAGCAGCGCGGAGGGGACAGGGGGCTTGTACGAGCAGTACTTC
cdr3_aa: CASSAEGTGGLYEQYF

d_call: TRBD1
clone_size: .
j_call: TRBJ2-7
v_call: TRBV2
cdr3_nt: TGTGCCAGCAAGGGACAGGGGCTTGGGGAGCAGTACTTC
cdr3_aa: CASKGQGLGEQYF

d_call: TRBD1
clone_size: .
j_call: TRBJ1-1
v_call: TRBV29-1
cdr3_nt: TGCAGCGTCGCACCCGGGACAGGGGTGAACACTGAAGCTTTCTTT
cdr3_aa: CSVAPGTGVNTEAFF

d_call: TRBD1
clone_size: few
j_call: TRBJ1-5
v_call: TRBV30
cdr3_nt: TGTGCCTGGAGTGACCGGGACAGCGCTAGCAATCAGCCCCAGCATTTT
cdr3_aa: CAWSDRDSASNQPQHF

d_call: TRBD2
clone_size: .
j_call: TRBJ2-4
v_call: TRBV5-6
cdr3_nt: TGTGCCAGCAGCTTGGCGGGAGGGATCAAAAACATTCAGTACTTC
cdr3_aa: CASSLAGGIKNIQYF

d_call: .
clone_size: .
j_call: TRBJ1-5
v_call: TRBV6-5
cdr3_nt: TGTGCCAGCAGTACAACTTTGGGAGGCAATCAGCCCCAGCATTTT
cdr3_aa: CASSTTLGGNQPQHF

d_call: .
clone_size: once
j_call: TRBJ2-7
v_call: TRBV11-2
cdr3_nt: TGTGCCAGCAGCTTAGGGACAGACACAGTTTACGAGCAGTACTTC
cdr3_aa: CASSLGTDTVYEQYF

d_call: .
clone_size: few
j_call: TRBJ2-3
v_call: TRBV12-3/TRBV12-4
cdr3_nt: TGTGCCAGCAGAATGGGGGCCGCCGATACGCAGTATTTT
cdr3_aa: CASRMGAADTQYF

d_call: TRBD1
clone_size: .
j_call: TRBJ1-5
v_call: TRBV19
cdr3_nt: TGTGCCAGTAGTATAGGGCCGGACAGGGGAAGTCAGCCCCAGCATTTT
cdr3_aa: CASSIGPDRGSQPQHF

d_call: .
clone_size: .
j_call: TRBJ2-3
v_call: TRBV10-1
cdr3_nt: TGCGCCAGCAGTGAGTCGGGCCACTCCTCTAGCACAGATACGCAGTATTTT
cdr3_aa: CASSESGHSSSTDTQYF

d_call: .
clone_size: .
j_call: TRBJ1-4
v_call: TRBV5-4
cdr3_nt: TGTGCCAGCAGCTTGGCGGCGACCGGACTTAATGAAAAACTGTTTTTT
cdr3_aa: CASSLAATGLNEKLFF

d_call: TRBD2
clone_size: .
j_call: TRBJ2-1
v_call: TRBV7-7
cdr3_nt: TGTGCTAGCAGCTTGGGGACTAGCGGGGGGAGATCCTACAATGAGCAGTTCTTC
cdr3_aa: CASSLGTSGGRSYNEQFF

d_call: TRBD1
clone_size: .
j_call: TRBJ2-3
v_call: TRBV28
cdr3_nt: TGTGCCAGCACAGGGGGTATTACAGATACGCAGTATTTT
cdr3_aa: CASTGGITDTQYF

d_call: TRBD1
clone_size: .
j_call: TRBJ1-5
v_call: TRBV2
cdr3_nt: TGTGCCAGCAGCCCCGGGACAGATTATAGCAATCAGCCCCAGCATTTT
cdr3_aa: CASSPGTDYSNQPQHF

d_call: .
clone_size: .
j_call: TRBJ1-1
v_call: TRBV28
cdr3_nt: TGTGCCAGCAGGCCGGGACAATCGGTGTACACTGAAGCTTTCTTT
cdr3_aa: CASRPGQSVYTEAFF

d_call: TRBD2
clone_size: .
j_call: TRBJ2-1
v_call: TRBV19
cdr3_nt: TGTGCCAGTAGTTTCACTAGCGGGAGCCGCTCCTACAATGAGCAGTTCTTC
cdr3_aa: CASSFTSGSRSYNEQFF

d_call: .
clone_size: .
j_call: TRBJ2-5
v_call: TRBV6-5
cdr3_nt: TGTGCCAGCAGTTACTCGACCATCAGGGGACGGACCCAGTACTTC
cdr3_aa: CASSYSTIRGRTQYF

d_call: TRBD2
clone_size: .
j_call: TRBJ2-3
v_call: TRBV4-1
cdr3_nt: TGCGCCAGCAGCCGTAGACTAGCGGGGGGAGGAGATACGCAGTATTTT
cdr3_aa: CASSRRLAGGGDTQYF

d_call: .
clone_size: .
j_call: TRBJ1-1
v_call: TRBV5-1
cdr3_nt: TGCGCCAGCAGCTTGGCCGAGAGCCCACCTCGGGCTTTCTTT
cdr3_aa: CASSLAESPPRAFF

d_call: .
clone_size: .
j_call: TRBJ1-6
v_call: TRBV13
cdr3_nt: TGTGCCAGCAGCTTAGAAAGGGGCGGATCACCCCTCCACTTT
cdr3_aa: CASSLERGGSPLHF

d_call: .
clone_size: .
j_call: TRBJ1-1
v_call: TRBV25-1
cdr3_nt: TGTGCCAGCAGTGACAGCGGAGTCCCTGAAGCTTTCTTT
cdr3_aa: CASSDSGVPEAFF

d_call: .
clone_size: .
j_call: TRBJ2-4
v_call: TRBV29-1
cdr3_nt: TGCAGCGTGGCGGGACTAGCCAAAAACATTCAGTACTTC
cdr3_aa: CSVAGLAKNIQYF

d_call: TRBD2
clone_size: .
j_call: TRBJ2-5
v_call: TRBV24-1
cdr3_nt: TGTGCCACCGCACCCGACCGAGAATCCGGGACTAGCGGGCTTCGAAACCAAGAGACCCAGTACTTC
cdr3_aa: CATAPDRESGTSGLRNQETQYF

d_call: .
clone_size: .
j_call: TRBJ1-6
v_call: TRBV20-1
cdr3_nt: TGCAGTGCTAGTAAAGCCTCTAGCTCCTATAATTCACCCCTCCACTTT
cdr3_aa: CSASKASSSYNSPLHF

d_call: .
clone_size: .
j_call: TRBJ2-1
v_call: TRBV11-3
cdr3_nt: TGTGCCAGCAGCTTAGCCAGGTACAATGAGCAGTTCTTC
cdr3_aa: CASSLARYNEQFF

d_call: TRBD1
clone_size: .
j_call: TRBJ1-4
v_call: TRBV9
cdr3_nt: TGTGCCAGCAGCGCGGACAGGGGGCGCTTCGGAAAACTGTTTTTT
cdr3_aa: CASSADRGRFGKLFF

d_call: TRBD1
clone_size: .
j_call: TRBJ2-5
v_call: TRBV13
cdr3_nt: TGTGCCAGCAGCTTAGGCCCACAGGGGAGAGGGGAGACCCAGTACTTC
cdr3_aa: CASSLGPQGRGETQYF

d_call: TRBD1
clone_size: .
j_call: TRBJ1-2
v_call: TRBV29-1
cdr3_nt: TGCAGCGTTTCACAGGGGACGTACGGGAGTAACTATGGCTACACCTTC
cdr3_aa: CSVSQGTYGSNYGYTF